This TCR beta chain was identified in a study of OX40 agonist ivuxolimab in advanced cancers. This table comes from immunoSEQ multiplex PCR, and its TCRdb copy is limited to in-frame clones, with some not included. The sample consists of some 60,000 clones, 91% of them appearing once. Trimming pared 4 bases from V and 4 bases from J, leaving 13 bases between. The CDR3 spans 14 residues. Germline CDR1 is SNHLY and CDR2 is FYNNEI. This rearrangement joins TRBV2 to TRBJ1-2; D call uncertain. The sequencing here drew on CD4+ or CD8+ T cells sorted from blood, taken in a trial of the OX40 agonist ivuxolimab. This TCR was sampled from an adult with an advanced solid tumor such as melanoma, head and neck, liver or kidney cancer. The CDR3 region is CASSGSPPGYGYTF. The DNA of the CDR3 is TGTGCCAGCAGTGGGTCCCCACCTGGCTATGGCTACACCTTC.